This is a list of T cell receptor beta chains from one sample in a study of blood T cell repertoires in COVID-19. Clones were sequenced by immunoSEQ multiplex PCR, and TCRdb holds only the in-frame ones, with some missing. The table has 150,000 or so clones, around 91% seen once; the top ten hold roughly 13%. The specimen sequenced was peripheral blood. The receptors stem from a man between 18 and 35 years old with COVID-19, enrolled during active disease. CDR3s include the opening cysteine and the closing phenylalanine or tryptophan. A D gene is named only where the DNA matches it firmly.

TRBD1 TRBV28 CASTYRGVWQPQHF
NA TRBV9 CASSGSGFSGELFF
NA TRBV18 CASSQSAGEKLFF
NA TRBV5-1 CASTLNGGLADTQYF
TRBD2 TRBV10-3 CAIRVAGSYNEQFF
NA TRBV13 CASSLGVGARAYEQYF
NA TRBV28 CASSFRGEAGELFF
TRBD1 TRBV6-5 CASSNEDRGEQYF
TRBD2 TRBV5-6 CASIMTSGSRETQYF
NA TRBV28 CASSFAGAYGYTF
TRBD1 TRBV7-2 CASTPPGWDRANYGYTF
NA TRBV5-1 CASSLEAGWGEQYF
NA TRBV6-5 CASSHRGGTEAFF
NA TRBV28 CANARRDLF
NA TRBV3-1/TRBV3-2 CASSQTPLGNTEAFF
NA TRBV27 CASSPGGGKNIQYF
TRBD1 TRBV28 CASSPTGEVTEAFF
TRBD1 TRBV10-3 CAISEVRTGMGKLLF
NA TRBV10-3 CAIRNPGLPEQYF
TRBD1 TRBV5-4 CASSPTGGRRGGEKLFF
NA TRBV5-1 CASSLTGTANTGELFF
NA TRBV30 CAWSGPGGLDSPLHF
NA TRBV14 CASSQDSYEQYF
TRBD1 TRBV11-2 CASSGDGQGPYGYTF
NA TRBV3-1/TRBV3-2 CASSQEALANTGELFF
TRBD2 TRBV28 CASSFGLAGASGGGFF
NA TRBV28 CASNGEASSYEQYF
NA TRBV28 CASSLFPLDTGVDQPQHF
TRBD2 TRBV28 CASSLVAGGHNEQFF
NA TRBV7-9 CASSPREFSWNTGELFF
TRBD2 TRBV6-4 CASSDGTSSYNEQFF
TRBD1 TRBV25-1 CASSEVGTGRGFTEAFF
NA TRBV9 CASSVALTSSGPATQYF
TRBD2 TRBV10-2 CASRGLAGQYEQYF
NA TRBV11-3 CASSSLGLTGELFF
NA TRBV15 CATSRDRPGLGGGANVLTF
TRBD1 TRBV3-1/TRBV3-2 CASSQERTGTKETQYF
NA TRBV6-5 CASSPGGLSYNEQFF
NA TRBV28 CASSLLAASYNEQFF
TRBD1 TRBV3-1/TRBV3-2 CASSYGTGSYEQYF
NA TRBV29-1 CSGGHPNTEAFF
TRBD1 TRBV30 CAWSLGQGANIQYF
NA TRBV20-1 CSAPNLGELFF
NA TRBV6-2/TRBV6-3 CASSYSSVQRDNQPQHF
NA TRBV28 CASRGQGGVYNEQFF
TRBD1 TRBV4-3 CASSPHTGGVREKLLF
NA TRBV6-4 CASSDGQGFGYTF
TRBD2 TRBV24-1 CATAGTSGTDTQYF
NA TRBV14 CASSQDPYYGYTF
NA TRBV30 CAWSVAGLTDTQYF
NA TRBV27 CASRATGTLQETQYF